This TCR beta chain was found in a study of shared clonotypes between healthy human individuals. Using immunoSEQ multiplex PCR, the repertoire was profiled, and TCRdb retains in-frame clones only, with some absent. The table shows approximately 840,000 clones, with roughly 96% occurring only once. CD8 cells classed as naive were CD45RO-negative and positively selected for CCR7, excluding terminally differentiated effector memory CD45RA+ cells. Donors were healthy HIV-negative adults without recent acute infections or vaccinations. In regard to this clone: Its antigen remains unidentified.

Germline V CDR1 and CDR2: SGHKS, YYEKEE (reference sequence). This CDR3 spans 15 amino acids. The germline V and J ends were trimmed by 0 bases and 5 bases, with 15 bases remaining between them. Study-wide points: Clonotypes shared by all four sorted-subset donors had higher generation probabilities than non-shared clonotypes. Investigators expected sequencing depth to affect clonotype sharing among donors.

The material sequenced was naive CD8+ T cells sorted from blood. The clonotype originates from a man aged 30-40 years in good health. The rearrangement uses TRBV5-5 and TRBJ2-7; D may be TRBD1 (6 bases). The CDR3 here is CASSLAGRGVDEQYF. For the CDR3, the DNA is TGTGCCAGCAGCTTGGCCGGCAGGGGAGTCGACGAGCAGTACTTC.